The 30 T cell receptor beta chains given below trace back to one sample, sequenced in a study of OX40 agonist ivuxolimab in advanced cancers. TCRdb's table, derived via immunoSEQ multiplex PCR, lists solely in-frame clones and lacks some. The repertoire consists of about 34,000 clones, with around 80% occurring once and the leading ten covering roughly 2.5%. This material consisted of CD4+ or CD8+ T cells sorted from blood, taken in a trial of the OX40 agonist ivuxolimab. Every receptor here comes from an adult with an advanced solid tumor such as melanoma, head and neck, liver or kidney cancer.

The genes are TRBV9 and TRBJ2-5, with D perhaps TRBD1 (5 bases). The CDR3 spans 13 residues. V was pared by 0 bases and J by 3 bases, with 6 bases between. CDR1 SGDLS and CDR2 YYNGEE come from the germline V gene. The CDR3 coding sequence is TGTGCCAGCAGCGTAGAGGGGAAAGAGACCCAGTACTTC. This encodes CASSVEGKETQYF.

The genes are TRBV12-5 and TRBJ1-6; unclear D gene. This CDR3 is 17 amino acids long. Looked up from germline, CDR1 is LGHNT and CDR2 is FRNRAP. Trimming stripped 6 bases from V and 8 bases from J, with 23 bases between. As DNA, the CDR3 is TGTGCTAGTGGGGCGAAGTGGACGGAGGTGGTTGATTCACCCCTCCACTTT. Translating gives CASGAKWTEVVDSPLHF.

This clone was counted a few times. The V gene is TRBV19, the J gene TRBJ1-1; no clear D. Germline V gene data show CDR1 as LNHDA and CDR2 as SQIVND (reference sequence). The V end lost 8 bases, the J end lost 3 bases, and 10 bases lay between the germline ends. This CDR3 region has 12 residues. CDR3 region: CASATWDTEAFF. The CDR3 DNA reads as TGTGCCAGTGCGACTTGGGACACTGAAGCTTTCTTT.

This chain joins TRBV11-2 and TRBJ2-2, with 14 bases lining up with TRBD2. Germline V gives CDR1 SGHAT, CDR2 FQNNGV. V lost 2 bases and J lost 5; bases outside the gene matches: 7. This CDR3 has 18 amino acids. The CDR3 DNA is TGTGCCAGCAGCTTAAGGACTAGCGGGAGGACTAGAACCGGGGAGCTGTTTTTT. Residues: CASSLRTSGRTRTGELFF.

V gene TRBV5-4 combines with J gene TRBJ1-1; D perhaps matches TRBD1 (5 bases). Germline CDR1 and CDR2: SGHNT and YYREEE (reference sequence). CDR3 length: 15 amino acids. V lost 3 bases, J lost 2 bases, and 14 bases lay in between. As DNA, the CDR3 is TGTGCCAGCAGCTCCCGGGACGTCCCCAACACTGAAGCTTTCTTT. Its translation: CASSSRDVPNTEAFF.

This clone was detected only once. This rearrangement joins TRBV30 to TRBJ2-7, with D perhaps given as TRBD1 or TRBD2 (5 bases each). The germline gives CDR1 GTSNPN, CDR2 SVGIG (reference sequence). Trimming cost V 0 bases and J 9 bases, with 12 bases left between them. The CDR3 contains 12 residues. The CDR3 DNA reads as TGTGCCTGGAGTGTAGAGGGGTCTGGGCAGTACTTC. It yields the protein CAWSVEGSGQYF.

The CDR3 protein is CATSGTSVKETQYF. Here the CDR3 DNA reads TGTGCCACTTCCGGGACTAGCGTAAAAGAGACCCAGTACTTC. The J gene is TRBJ2-5, the V gene TRBV11-1; 10 nucleotides agree with TRBD2. Germline lookup yields CDR1 SGHAT and CDR2 FQDESV (reference sequence). V lost 10 bases to trimming and J lost 3 bases; unmatched junction nucleotides: 8. This CDR3 region has 14 residues.

CDR3 sequence reads: CATSRDVRAGNTIYF. CDR3 DNA sequence: TGTGCCACCAGCAGAGATGTAAGGGCTGGAAACACCATATATTTT. J is TRBJ1-3 and V is TRBV15; D not certain. The germline V and J ends were trimmed by 0 bases and 2 bases, with 8 bases remaining between them. This CDR3 contains 15 residues. Germline V lookup: CDR1 LNHNV, CDR2 YYDKDF (reference sequence).

The CDR3 coding sequence is TGTGCCAGCTCACCAGGGACCGTCTACAATGAGCAGTTCTTC. This gives the protein CASSPGTVYNEQFF. The chain uses TRBV18 and TRBJ2-1, with D perhaps assigned TRBD1 or TRBD2 (5 bases each). From germline, CDR1 is KGHSH and CDR2 LQKENI. The CDR3 runs 14 residues. Deletions cut 2 bases from V and 3 bases from J, with 8 bases between.

This rearrangement joins TRBV15 to TRBJ2-5, with 8 bases lining up with TRBD2. Trimming cost V 2 bases and J 1 base; bases outside gene matches: 3. Looked up from germline, CDR1 is LNHNV and CDR2 is YYDKDF (reference sequence). This CDR3 is built from 15 residues. The CDR3 coding sequence is TGTGCCACCAGCAGATCGGGGGGGGCCCAAGAGACCCAGTACTTC. This gives the protein CATSRSGGAQETQYF.

This clone was observed a handful of times. The V and J genes are TRBV5-1 and TRBJ1-1; 7 bases map to TRBD1. The germline V gene has CDR1 SGHRS and CDR2 YFSETQ. V gave up 2 bases and J gave up 7 bases; unmatched junction bases: 8. The CDR3 runs 14 residues. Here the CDR3 DNA reads TGCGCCAGCAGCTTATTATCAGGGGGGTTTGAAGCTTTCTTT. As protein: CASSLLSGGFEAFF.

This clone was found a few times. The chain recombines TRBV18 with TRBJ2-6; D perhaps matches TRBD1 (7 bases). V shed 3 bases and J shed 0 bases, with 9 bases lying between them. The CDR3 consists of 16 residues. The germline CDR1 and CDR2 sequences are KGHSH and LQKENI. In DNA, the CDR3 is TGTGCCAGCTCACCCCAGGGGGGCTCTGGGGCCAACGTCCTGACTTTC. Residues: CASSPQGGSGANVLTF.

This chain connects TRBV11-2 to TRBJ2-1; 7 nucleotides match TRBD2. The CDR3 consists of 11 residues. Germline V CDR1 and CDR2: SGHAT, FQNNGV. V trimming: 1 base; J trimming: 14 bases; junction bases outside the gene matches: 2. CDR3 region: CASSLGGREFF. The CDR3 DNA follows: TGTGCCAGCAGCTTAGGTGGGAGGGAGTTCTTC.

This chain joins TRBV28 and TRBJ1-1; no firm D call. Trimming shortened V by 2 bases and J by 4 bases, and 2 bases separated the two germline ends. The CDR3 is 11 amino acids. Per germline, CDR1 MDHEN and CDR2 SYDVKM. CDR3 DNA sequence: TGTGCCAGCAGTTTAACCACTGAAGCTTTCTTT. Translation gives CASSLTTEAFF.

The V and J genes are TRBV30 and TRBJ2-3; D unclear. Trimming pared 0 bases from V and 6 bases from J, leaving 16 bases between. Per the germline V gene, CDR1 is GTSNPN and CDR2 is SVGIG (reference sequence). This CDR3 contains 15 residues. The CDR3 region is CAWSVWDPLGDTQYF. The CDR3 DNA follows: TGTGCCTGGAGTGTTTGGGATCCCTTGGGGGATACGCAGTATTTT.

The rearrangement uses TRBV5-1 and TRBJ1-2; 9 positions agree with TRBD1. The CDR3 covers 14 residues. Germline values: CDR1 SGHRS, CDR2 YFSETQ. V shed 4 bases and J 8 bases; nucleotides not matched to a gene: 9. The chain's CDR3 is CASSPEGQGGGYTF. Written as DNA, the CDR3 is TGCGCCAGCAGCCCCGAGGGACAGGGCGGGGGCTACACCTTC.

The chain joins TRBV7-8 to TRBJ1-4; 7 nucleotides agree with TRBD1. CDR3 length: 14 amino acids. V gave up 3 bases and J gave up 5 bases; unmatched junction bases: 3. CDR1 is SGHVS, CDR2 FQNEAQ, per germline. In DNA, the CDR3 is TGTGCCAGCAGCTTTTCACAGGGGAATGAAAAACTGTTTTTT. Translation: CASSFSQGNEKLFF.

The chain has TRBV4-1 and TRBJ1-4; D remains ambiguous. Trimming removed 0 bases from V and 6 bases from J, with 8 bases in between. CDR1 and CDR2 from the germline V gene are MGHRA and YSYEKL. The CDR3 runs 14 residues. DNA for the CDR3: TGCGCCAGCAGCCAAGAACATATAGATGAAAAACTGTTTTTT. Its protein is CASSQEHIDEKLFF.

The gene calls are TRBV27 and TRBJ1-5, with TRBD1 identical over 8 bases. V dropped 2 bases and J dropped 7; count of bases not matched to a gene: 1. The CDR3 is 13 residues long. The germline CDR1 and CDR2 sequences are MNHEY and SMNVEV (reference sequence). CDR3 nucleotide sequence: TGTGCCAGCAGTTTAACAGGGGGGCAGCCCCAGCATTTT. It codes for CASSLTGGQPQHF.

The J gene is TRBJ1-1, the V gene TRBV7-2, with D possibly TRBD1 on 6 matching bases. The CDR3 has 15 amino acids. The V gene lost 4 bases and the J gene lost 4 bases, with 16 bases spanning the gap. CDR1 and CDR2 (germline): SGHTA, FQGNSA. The CDR3 sequence: CASSYPPGVGTEAFF. CDR3 coding DNA: TGTGCCAGCAGCTACCCGCCAGGGGTGGGCACTGAAGCTTTCTTT.

The rearrangement uses TRBV7-9 and TRBJ1-5; D is unresolved. The CDR3 is 14 residues long. The V gene's germline CDR1 is SEHNR and CDR2 FQNEAQ (reference sequence). V lost 5 bases and J lost 4, with 12 bases in between. CDR3 nucleotides: TGTGCCAGCAGCCCCATAGTGGGGAATCAGCCCCAGCATTTT. Encoded protein: CASSPIVGNQPQHF.

The CDR3 protein is CASSLVRGAESPLHF. CDR3 nucleotides: TGTGCCAGCAGCTTAGTCAGGGGAGCGGAGTCACCCCTCCACTTT. The chain carries TRBV11-2 and TRBJ1-6; D possibly corresponds to TRBD1 (6 bases). V lost 1 base, J lost 10 bases, and 14 bases lay in between. The CDR3 contains 15 residues. The germline CDR1 and CDR2 sequences are SGHAT and FQNNGV.

The chain links TRBV23-1 to TRBJ1-1; D gene unclear. TRBV23-1 has ORF status, its function being uncertain. The V gene lost 0 bases and the J gene lost 4 bases, with 9 bases spanning the gap. The CDR3 is 14 amino acids. The DNA for the CDR3 is TGCGCCAGCAGTCAATCGAACATTGGCACTGAAGCTTTCTTT. Its translation: CASSQSNIGTEAFF.

In this sample, this clone turned up a few times. The genes are TRBV11-1 and TRBJ1-2; unclear D gene. Germline V gives CDR1 SGHAT, CDR2 FQDESV (reference sequence). This CDR3 comprises 12 residues. Between the trimmed V and J ends, which lost 5 bases and 8 bases, there was a span of 12 bases. For the CDR3, the DNA is TGTGCCAGCAGCCAACCAAGTGGGGGCTACACCTTC. It yields the protein CASSQPSGGYTF.

The chain has TRBV10-2 and TRBJ1-3; no clear D gene. Looked up from germline, CDR1 is WSHSY and CDR2 is SAAADI. The CDR3 runs 13 residues. Trimming stripped 2 bases from V and 2 bases from J, with 4 bases between. The CDR3, as DNA: TGCGCCAGCAGTGAGGGGGCTGGAAACACCATATATTTT. It encodes CASSEGAGNTIYF.

The table lists this clone with a count of one. The chain couples TRBV7-3 to TRBJ2-5; the D is unclear. Between the trimmed V and J ends, which lost 3 bases and 5 bases, there was a span of 13 bases. The V gene's germline CDR1 is SGHTA and CDR2 FQGTGA. The CDR3 runs to 14 residues. The chain's CDR3 is CASSFMGTRETQYF. For the CDR3, the DNA is TGTGCCAGCAGCTTTATGGGAACGAGGGAGACCCAGTACTTC.

The chain is built from TRBV7-8 and TRBJ2-2; the D gene is possibly TRBD2 (5 bases). The V gene lost 7 bases and the J gene lost 4 bases, with 13 bases spanning the gap. Germline CDR1 is SGHVS and CDR2 is FQNEAQ. CDR3 size: 14 residues. The DNA for the CDR3 is TGTGCCAGCATCTTCGGGGAACCCACCGGGGAGCTGTTTTTT. Amino acids: CASIFGEPTGELFF.

This rearrangement joins TRBV7-3 to TRBJ2-2; TRBD2 matches 7 bases. The trim removed 3 bases at V and 5 bases at J, leaving 9 bases unmatched. Germline V gives CDR1 SGHTA, CDR2 FQGTGA. CDR3 size: 16 residues. CDR3 in amino acids: CASSFLGGGGTGELFF. The CDR3 nucleotides are TGTGCCAGCAGCTTCCTTGGCGGGGGAGGGACCGGGGAGCTGTTTTTT.

V is TRBV7-8 and J is TRBJ2-3; 9 positions match TRBD2. The CDR3 has 17 amino acids. Germline-derived CDR1 and CDR2 are SGHVS and FQNEAQ. V gave up 5 bases and J gave up 0 bases; unmatched junction bases: 9. CDR3: CASSETTSGFSTDTQYF. CDR3 nucleotides: TGTGCCAGCAGCGAGACGACTAGCGGATTCAGCACAGATACGCAGTATTTT.

The chain employs TRBV9 and TRBJ1-1; tentative D call: TRBD1 (5 bases). This CDR3 has 13 residues. CDR1 and CDR2 (germline): SGDLS, YYNGEE. V shed 0 bases and J shed 6 bases, with 9 bases lying between them. The CDR3 region is CASSVAGSSEAFF. As DNA, the CDR3 is TGTGCCAGCAGCGTAGCAGGGAGTTCTGAAGCTTTCTTT.